This TCR beta chain was retrieved from a study of CD4 and CD8 cells across lung adenocarcinoma regions. Per germline, CDR1 WNHNN and CDR2 SYGVQD (reference sequence). The CDR3 loop spans 18 amino acids. V was trimmed by 2 bases and J by 2 bases, leaving 19 bases between them. Localized lung adenocarcinoma, a non-small cell lung cancer, affected the donors. TCRdb re-analysed the PCR reads in MiXCR, keeping a single row per CDR3 protein. Of around 4,000 distinct CDR3 sequences in the sample, roughly half were seen once. The sequence derives from a female donor with lung adenocarcinoma. The CD4 and CD8 labels of this study may be unreliable. The J gene is TRBJ2-1, the V gene TRBV10-1; the D gene could be TRBD1 or TRBD2 (5 bases each). The sample was CD4+ T cells from the margin of a lung tumor. CDR3 nucleotide sequence: TGCGCCAGCAGTGAGCAGATCAAGGGACCAGGCACCTACAATGAGCAGTTCTTC. It translates to CASSEQIKGPGTYNEQFF.